Sequencing of this TCR beta chain was carried out in a study of low-dose radiotherapy and immunotherapy resistance in tumors. The time point denotes: after trial treatment. Treatment defined: LDRT plus nivolumab, ipilimumab, low-dose cyclophosphamide and aspirin (RACIN trial). Ipilimumab, nivolumab, aspirin, low-dose cyclophosphamide and low-dose radiotherapy were administered to donors. This clonotype was counted at least ten times. The CDR3 length is 16 residues. Germline values: CDR1 DFQATT, CDR2 SNEGSKA (reference sequence). After removal of 0 bases from V and 1 base from J, the junction contained 5 bases not matched to a gene. TRAV and TRBV primers primed cDNA for both TCRalpha and TCRbeta. With a V-primer adapter and a constant-region primer, TCRs were amplified for approximately 19 PCR cycles. In vitro transcription served to amplify the isolated mRNA. TCRdb processed the reads anew with MiXCR; each CDR3 protein has one entry. The sample includes tens of thousands of distinct CDR3 sequences, 17% of them seen just once.

Sequenced here: PBMCs, sampled after low-dose radiotherapy plus immunotherapy. The TCR originated in a male donor with prostate cancer. V and J are TRBV20-1 and TRBJ2-1, with 8 bases matching TRBD2. In nucleotides, the CDR3 is TGCAGTGCTAGAGATCCGGCGGGAGGATCCTACAATGAGCAGTTCTTC. This codes for CSARDPAGGSYNEQFF.